The table lists the clone carrying this TCR beta chain with a few counts. This record belongs to a study of patients and donors after allogeneic stem cell transplantation. This CDR3 spans 16 amino acids. Trimming pared 4 bases from V and 1 base from J, leaving 17 bases between. CDR1 is PRHDT, CDR2 FYEKMQ, per germline (reference sequence). From the RT-PCR reads, TCRdb called clonotypes with MiXCR, one entry per CDR3 protein. The sample lists about a million distinct CDR3 sequences, roughly 18% seen once, with around 6% in the top ten. The chain has TRBV13 and TRBJ2-7, with D possibly matching TRBD1 (6 bases). The clonotype comes from a human donor who was either an allogeneic HSCT recipient or a stem cell or donor lymphocyte infusion donor (not recorded which). It is not recorded whose cells these are; they may come from a transplant donor. The sample consisted of blood, either unsorted or a sorted T cell fraction (not recorded which). CDR3 loop: CASSSPVGGRSYEQYF. The CDR3 bases are TGTGCCAGCAGCTCCCCAGTTGGGGGCCGTTCCTACGAGCAGTACTTC.